The 29 T cell receptor beta chains in this list originate from one sample, sequenced in a study of T-cell memory formation after mild COVID-19. TCRdb analysed the 5' RACE reads with MiXCR anew, one entry per CDR3 protein. The sample records roughly 370,000 distinct CDR3 sequences, 16% being singletons. Material: PBMCs or a T cell subset sorted from them (not recorded which). These receptors came from a man aged 18-30 years who had mild COVID-19 (a few samples of this study predate the infection). Cell type and time point are not known.

The V call is TRBV10-3, the J call TRBJ1-2, with D perhaps matching TRBD1 (6 bases). The germline V gene encodes CDR1 ENHRY and CDR2 SYGVKD. The CDR3 totals 16 residues. V was trimmed by 4 bases and J by 5 bases, leaving 20 bases between them. CDR3 in DNA: TGTGCCATCAGTGCTCTTCCAGGGGCTCCAGATTATGGCTACACCTTC. Translating it yields CAISALPGAPDYGYTF.

A few counts support this clonotype. The chain combines TRBV11-2 with TRBJ2-5; tentatively, D is TRBD2 (6 bases). This CDR3 is 15 amino acids long. V was cut by 2 bases and J by 5 bases, with 15 bases left in between. The germline V gene encodes CDR1 SGHAT and CDR2 FQNNGV. CDR3 DNA: TGTGCCAGCAGCTTATCAAACGGGAGATTGGAGACCCAGTACTTC. Translated: CASSLSNGRLETQYF. The full variable domain, in which reference TRBV11-2 and TRBJ2-5 provide the parts outside the CDR3, is EAGVAQSPRYKIIEKRQSVAFWCNPISGHATLYWYQQILGQGPKLLIQFQNNGVVDDSQLPKDRFSAERLKGVDSTLKIQPAKLEDSAVYLCASSLSNGRLETQYFGPGTRLLVL.

The V call is TRBV5-1, the J call TRBJ2-1; 12 bases map to TRBD2. The CDR3 extends over 16 amino acids. V shed 4 bases and J 5 bases; nucleotides not matched to a gene: 7. Germline V CDR1 and CDR2: SGHRS, YFSETQ. The CDR3 DNA sequence: TGCGCCAGCAGCGCCCTACCTAGCGGGGGGGACAATGAGCAGTTCTTC. Amino acid sequence: CASSALPSGGDNEQFF.

The genes are TRBV5-1 and TRBJ1-2, with D uncertain. The CDR3 spans 14 residues. The germline gives CDR1 SGHRS, CDR2 YFSETQ. CDR3 bases: TGCTCCCGGCCGGGAAACGGAGTTAACTATGGCTACACCTTC. It specifies CSRPGNGVNYGYTF.

The sample holds a few counts of this clonotype. This sequence joins TRBV5-1 and TRBJ2-2; 7 bases map to TRBD1. The CDR3 contains 15 residues. The germline V gene has CDR1 SGHRS and CDR2 YFSETQ. V was clipped by 3 bases and J by 2 bases; unmatched bases: 4. CDR3 sequence: CASSSQGVNTGELFF. Here the CDR3 DNA reads TGCGCCAGCAGCTCCCAGGGGGTCAACACCGGGGAGCTGTTTTTT. The full variable domain, its missing parts supplied by reference TRBV5-1 and TRBJ2-2, is KAGVTQTPRYLIKTRGQQVTLSCSPISGHRSVSWYQQTPGQGLQFLFEYFSETQRNKGNFPGRFSGRQFSNSRSEMNVSTLELGDSALYLCASSSQGVNTGELFFGEGSRLTVL.

The chain carries TRBV28 and TRBJ1-6, with TRBD1 matching 8 bases. CDR1 MDHEN and CDR2 SYDVKM come from the germline V gene. The J segment lost 9 bases and the V segment lost 4 bases, leaving 8 bases of the junction unmatched. This CDR3 spans 15 amino acids. CDR3 loop: CASSSKTGVISPLHF. In nucleotides, the CDR3 is TGTGCCAGCAGTTCTAAGACAGGGGTGATTTCACCCCTCCACTTT.

A note on this clonotype: Germline and junction disagree at one end, which may indicate a read error. The chain combines TRBV24-1 with TRBJ2-3; D is unclear. CDR1 and CDR2 from the germline V gene are KGHDR and SFDVKD. This CDR3 contains 11 residues. The CDR3 region has the DNA TGTTCCACCATGCAGCAAGATACGCAGTATTTT. Protein product: CSTMQQDTQYF.

There are a few counts of this clonotype. The rearrangement uses TRBV7-9 and TRBJ1-5, with 9 positions matching TRBD1. V lost 5 bases, J lost 4 bases, and 9 bases stayed unmatched. CDR3 length: 16 residues. CDR1 is SEHNR, CDR2 FQNEAQ, per germline (reference sequence). The CDR3 sequence: CASSPWTGDLNQPQHF. In DNA form, the CDR3 reads TGTGCCAGCAGCCCCTGGACAGGGGATTTGAATCAGCCCCAGCATTTT.

This clonotype occurred a few times. V and J are TRBV5-1 and TRBJ1-1, with TRBD1 matching over 7 bases. This CDR3 is 13 amino acids long. The V and J ends lost 4 bases and 7 bases, in that order; junction bases with no gene match: 7. Germline CDR1 and CDR2: SGHRS and YFSETQ. The CDR3 is CASSGTGTVEAFF. CDR3 sequence (DNA): TGCGCCAGCAGCGGTACCGGGACAGTTGAAGCTTTCTTT. The entire variable domain, with the rest obtained from reference TRBV5-1 and TRBJ1-1, is as follows: KAGVTQTPRYLIKTRGQQVTLSCSPISGHRSVSWYQQTPGQGLQFLFEYFSETQRNKGNFPGRFSGRQFSNSRSEMNVSTLELGDSALYLCASSGTGTVEAFFGQGTRLTVV.

The table lists this clonotype with a few counts. The rearrangement joins TRBV20-1 to TRBJ2-1; D unclear. The V end lost 6 bases, the J end lost 9 bases, and 9 bases lay between the germline ends. This CDR3 is 10 amino acids long. The germline CDR1 and CDR2 sequences are DFQATT and SNEGSKA (reference sequence). The CDR3 is CSALGVEQFF. CDR3 bases: TGCAGTGCCCTTGGGGTTGAGCAGTTCTTC.

The rearrangement joins TRBV20-1 to TRBJ1-1, with D unclear. The V end lost 5 bases, the J end lost 2 bases, and 15 bases lay between the germline ends. CDR1 is DFQATT and CDR2 is SNEGSKA in the germline V gene (reference sequence). The CDR3 length is 14 residues. CDR3 in amino acids: CSAPIREGNTEAFF. For the CDR3, the DNA is TGCAGTGCTCCGATCCGGGAAGGAAACACTGAAGCTTTCTTT.

This clonotype was seen more than once but under ten times. The chain is built from TRBV4-2 and TRBJ2-5, with TRBD1 matching over 8 bases. In germline, CDR1 is LGHNA, CDR2 YNFKEQ. J lost 0 bases, V lost 4 bases, and 22 bases had no gene match. The CDR3 runs to 21 residues. The CDR3 reads CASSPGQGNIVGTPYQETQYF. The CDR3 DNA reads as TGTGCCAGCAGCCCCGGACAGGGAAACATTGTGGGGACTCCGTACCAAGAGACCCAGTACTTC.

The genes are TRBV11-2 and TRBJ2-7, with D unresolved. The germline CDR1 and CDR2 sequences are SGHAT and FQNNGV. CDR3 length: 13 residues. Trimming cost V 5 bases and J 7 bases, with 15 bases left between them. The chain's CDR3 is CASSGVIGSEQYF. The CDR3 DNA is TGTGCCAGCAGCGGAGTTATCGGGTCTGAGCAGTACTTC.

This clonotype occurred a few times. The rearrangement uses TRBV20-1 and TRBJ2-4; D perhaps matches TRBD2 (6 bases). This CDR3 is 14 amino acids long. The V gene's germline CDR1 is DFQATT and CDR2 SNEGSKA (reference sequence). The ends were cut back, 3 bases at V and 7 bases at J, with 16 bases in the middle. The chain's CDR3 is CSARPDYLGNIQYF. The CDR3 nucleotides read TGCAGTGCTAGGCCGGACTATCTGGGTAACATTCAGTACTTC.

In its sample, this clonotype was seen many times. The chain combines TRBV18 with TRBJ2-1; D possibly corresponds to TRBD2 (5 bases). The CDR3 is made up of 14 amino acids. V gave up 3 bases and J gave up 10 bases, with 16 bases separating them. The germline V gene has CDR1 KGHSH and CDR2 LQKENI. CDR3 bases: TGTGCCAGCTCACCCAGGAGGAGCTGGGGAGAGCAGTTCTTC. Residues: CASSPRRSWGEQFF.

This clonotype was recorded a few times. The chain uses TRBV5-1 and TRBJ2-1, with no clear D. With 4 bases removed from V and 2 bases from J, the gap between germline ends came to 13 bases. The CDR3 consists of 15 residues. The germline gives CDR1 SGHRS, CDR2 YFSETQ. CDR3 amino acids: CASSPRQVTYNEQFF. DNA for the CDR3: TGCGCCAGCAGCCCGCGGCAGGTCACCTACAATGAGCAGTTCTTC.

The chain is built from TRBV7-2 and TRBJ2-2; 8 bases align to TRBD1. Looked up from germline, CDR1 is SGHTA and CDR2 is FQGNSA. The V gene end was trimmed by 7 bases and the J gene end by 6 bases; junction bases not matched to a gene: 7. This CDR3 comprises 14 residues. Here the CDR3 reads CASIDRGMAGELFF. Written as DNA, the CDR3 is TGTGCCAGCATCGACAGGGGCATGGCCGGGGAGCTGTTTTTT.

In this sample, this clonotype turned up a few times. This rearrangement joins TRBV2 to TRBJ1-2, with TRBD1 matching 9 bases. CDR3 length: 15 amino acids. Germline V gene sequence: CDR1 SNHLY, CDR2 FYNNEI. With V trimmed by 0 bases and J by 8 bases, 7 bases remained unmatched. The CDR3, as DNA: TGTGCCAGCAGTGAAGCCTATACAGGGGGCGGGGGCTACACCTTC. This encodes CASSEAYTGGGGYTF.

This clonotype was recorded a few times. The gene calls are TRBV7-2 and TRBJ1-2; D gene ambiguous. The CDR3 is 15 residues long. Trimming stripped 4 bases from V and 8 bases from J, with 20 bases between. The V gene's germline CDR1 is SGHTA and CDR2 FQGNSA. CDR3 coding DNA: TGTGCCAGCAGCTGGGAGGAGAGTTCCATAGGGGGCTACACCTTC. The encoded protein is CASSWEESSIGGYTF.

This clonotype was picked up one time. The chain recombines TRBV24-1 with TRBJ2-1, with a weak D call TRBD1 (6 bases). The CDR3 is 16 residues long. Trimming shortened V by 2 bases and J by 1 base, and 11 bases separated the two germline ends. CDR1 is KGHDR, CDR2 SFDVKD, per germline. Written as DNA, the CDR3 is TGTGCCACCAGTGATTCCGCCGACAGGTCCTACAATGAGCAGTTCTTC. Translation: CATSDSADRSYNEQFF.

A few counts support this clonotype. V usage is TRBV12-3 or TRBV12-4 and J usage is TRBJ1-6, with a weak D call TRBD1 (6 bases). This CDR3 is built from 14 residues. V gave up 2 bases and J gave up 7 bases, with 9 bases separating them. The CDR3 bases are TGTGCCAGCAGTTTAACAGGGCCCAATTCACCCCTCCACTTT. Its translation is CASSLTGPNSPLHF.

The V call is TRBV5-5, the J call TRBJ1-5; D is undetermined. The CDR3 contains 15 residues. The germline CDR1 and CDR2 sequences are SGHKS and YYEKEE (reference sequence). V was shortened by 0 bases and J by 4 bases, with 11 bases between the two germline ends. The CDR3 here is CASSLGGPINQPQHF. Written as DNA, the CDR3 is TGTGCCAGCAGCTTGGGAGGTCCCATAAATCAGCCCCAGCATTTT.

This clonotype has only a few counts. In nucleotides, the CDR3 is TGTGCCAGCAGTAGGGGCCCGTACGAGCAGTACGTC. Its translation: CASSRGPYEQYV. The rearrangement links TRBV5-6 to TRBJ2-7; the D gene is possibly TRBD1 (5 bases). Trimming took 5 bases from V and 4 from J, leaving 10 bases between them. The CDR3 runs to 12 residues. Germline CDR1 is SGHDT and CDR2 is YYEEEE.

This chain links TRBV5-1 with TRBJ1-4; D is perhaps TRBD1 (5 bases). Deletions cut 3 bases from V and 6 bases from J, with 15 bases between. This CDR3 contains 15 residues. Germline CDR1 SGHRS, CDR2 YFSETQ. CDR3 sequence: CASSYSGTSDEKLFF. In nucleotides, the CDR3 is TGCGCCAGCAGCTATTCCGGGACTTCGGATGAAAAACTGTTTTTT.

This chain joins TRBV5-1 and TRBJ2-1; the match to TRBD2 covers 7 bases. The junction had 5 bases not matched to a gene; V was cut back by 0 bases and J by 2 bases. The germline gives CDR1 SGHRS, CDR2 YFSETQ. The CDR3 length is 16 residues. CDR3 sequence: CASSLALGGAYNEQFF. The CDR3, as DNA: TGCGCCAGCAGCTTGGCCCTGGGGGGGGCCTACAATGAGCAGTTCTTC.

This clonotype came up a few times. The gene calls are TRBV11-2 and TRBJ2-1; D gene unclear. V dropped 3 bases and J dropped 10 bases, with 7 bases sitting between them. The CDR3 consists of 11 residues. Looked up from germline, CDR1 is SGHAT and CDR2 is FQNNGV. CDR3 loop: CASSFDGEQFF. CDR3 coding DNA: TGTGCCAGCAGCTTTGATGGAGAGCAGTTCTTC.

This clonotype has more than one count but fewer than ten. This sequence joins TRBV27 and TRBJ2-3; no firm D call. The CDR3 has 14 residues. Germline V gives CDR1 MNHEY, CDR2 SMNVEV (reference sequence). Trimming cost V 0 bases and J 1 base, with 5 bases left between them. The CDR3 here is CASSLSAGTDTQYF. CDR3 nucleotide sequence: TGTGCCAGCAGTTTATCGGCAGGCACAGATACGCAGTATTTT.

The chain uses TRBV11-3 and TRBJ2-3; 8 bases map to TRBD2. This CDR3 contains 16 residues. Germline CDR1 is SGHNT and CDR2 is YENEEA. V was pared by 0 bases and J by 7 bases, with 9 bases of the junction left unmatched. CDR3 protein: CASSLDYGGAVNTQYF. For the CDR3, the DNA is TGTGCCAGCAGCTTAGACTACGGGGGGGCCGTAAATACGCAGTATTTT.

The chain links TRBV28 to TRBJ1-5, with 9 bases aligning to TRBD1. CDR1 is MDHEN, CDR2 SYDVKM, per germline. V was clipped by 4 bases and J by 6 bases; unmatched bases: 7. The CDR3 extends over 15 amino acids. CDR3 nucleotide sequence: TGTGCCAGCAGTTCCGGGACAGGGTGGATTCAGCCCCAGCATTTT. Translated, it gives CASSSGTGWIQPQHF.